The sequence of this T cell receptor (beta chain) was determined in a study of shared clonotypes between healthy human individuals. Only in-frame clones appear in the TCRdb table, and some are missing; sequencing was by immunoSEQ multiplex PCR. The sample holds 2.3 million or so clones, more than 85% seen once. The CDR3 runs 13 residues. Deletions cut 5 bases from V and 7 bases from J, with 13 bases between. Germline CDR1 and CDR2: SEHNR and FQNEAQ (reference sequence). J is TRBJ2-3 and V is TRBV7-9, with D uncertain. This clonotype was sampled from a man between 18 and 35 years old in good health. Some clones in this sample may be carry-over from other donors' samples. Sample: naive CD4+ T cells from PBMCs. Subset specified: CD45RA+ positively selected. The CDR3 DNA reads TGTGCCAGCAGCGCCTCGCCTCCGTATACGCAGTATTTT. Encoded protein: CASSASPPYTQYF.